The rows below give T cell receptor beta chains drawn from one sample of a study of neurological immune-mediated disorders. TCRdb fed the 5' RACE reads into MiXCR, producing one record per CDR3 protein. In the table there are about 31,000 distinct CDR3 sequences, roughly 13% of which are singletons. The sample consisted of CD4+ T cells from blood. The receptors derive from a female donor with HTLV-1-associated myelopathy (HAM/TSP). Each CDR3 is given without its conserved first and last residue. The D gene is left open where the match is weak.

TRBJ2-1 TRBD1 TRBV14 ASSSTGGAEQS
TRBJ1-1 - TRBV20-1 SARDYSFMNTEAF
TRBJ1-2 - TRBV7-2 ASSLVAVNGGYT
TRBJ2-2 - TRBV5-1 ASSLDLATGELF
TRBJ1-1 - TRBV20-1 SARVWQGGNTEAF
TRBJ2-6 TRBD1 TRBV6-6 ASSYRQGAANVLT
TRBJ1-2 - TRBV20-1 SASDSTNLYGYT
TRBJ2-3 - TRBV5-1 ASAAGYEADTQY
TRBJ1-1 - TRBV20-1 SASAPGGPDTEAF
TRBJ2-6 - TRBV29-1 SVETAGANVLT
TRBJ1-2 TRBD1 TRBV4-2 ASSIPGQGTYGYT
TRBJ2-7 - TRBV27 ASSPGMERSPGYEQY
TRBJ1-3 TRBD1 TRBV12-3/TRBV12-4 ASSLTGGGNTIY
TRBJ2-1 - TRBV7-9 ASSRISSYNEQF
TRBJ2-3 - TRBV7-9 ASSSKVDTQY
TRBJ2-1 TRBD1 TRBV7-3 ASSLTGGRGRNEQF
TRBJ2-5 - TRBV29-1 SVQEGETQY
TRBJ2-1 TRBD2 TRBV7-2 ASTGGAGGYNEQF
TRBJ2-2 TRBD2 TRBV20-1 SASDSGAPGTGELF
TRBJ2-1 - TRBV2 ASLGSSYNEQF
TRBJ2-7 - TRBV5-1 ASSLWTGEHEQY
TRBJ2-4 - TRBV7-2 ASSQGQLAKNIQY
TRBJ1-6 TRBD1 TRBV20-1 SARGARGDSPLH
TRBJ2-6 - TRBV7-2 ASSFQSGHGFSGANVLT
TRBJ2-1 TRBD2 TRBV12-3/TRBV12-4 ASSSSAGANEQF